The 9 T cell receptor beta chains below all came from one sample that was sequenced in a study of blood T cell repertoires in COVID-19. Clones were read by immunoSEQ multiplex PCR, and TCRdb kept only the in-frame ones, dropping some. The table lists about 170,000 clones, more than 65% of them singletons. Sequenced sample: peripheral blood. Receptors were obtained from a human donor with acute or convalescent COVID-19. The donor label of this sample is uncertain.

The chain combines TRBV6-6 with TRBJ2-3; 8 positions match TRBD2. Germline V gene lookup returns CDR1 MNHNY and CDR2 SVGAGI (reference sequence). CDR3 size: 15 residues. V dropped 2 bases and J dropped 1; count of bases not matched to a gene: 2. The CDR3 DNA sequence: TGTGCCAGCAGTTACGGGCGGGGGGGCACAGATACGCAGTATTTT. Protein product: CASSYGRGGTDTQYF.

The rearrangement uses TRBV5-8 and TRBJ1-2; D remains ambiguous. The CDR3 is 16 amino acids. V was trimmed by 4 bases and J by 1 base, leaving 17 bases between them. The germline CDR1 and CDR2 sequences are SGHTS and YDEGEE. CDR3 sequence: CASSLDRGGSNYGYTF. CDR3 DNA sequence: TGTGCCAGCAGCCTGGACCGGGGAGGGAGTAACTATGGCTACACCTTC.

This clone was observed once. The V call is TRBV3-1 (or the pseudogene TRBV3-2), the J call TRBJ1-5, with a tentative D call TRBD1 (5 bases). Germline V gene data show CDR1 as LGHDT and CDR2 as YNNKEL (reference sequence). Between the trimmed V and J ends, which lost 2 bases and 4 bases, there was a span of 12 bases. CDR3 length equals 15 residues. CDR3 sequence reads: CASSQTARGNQPQHF. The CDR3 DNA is TGTGCCAGCAGCCAAACGGCACGGGGGAATCAGCCCCAGCATTTT.

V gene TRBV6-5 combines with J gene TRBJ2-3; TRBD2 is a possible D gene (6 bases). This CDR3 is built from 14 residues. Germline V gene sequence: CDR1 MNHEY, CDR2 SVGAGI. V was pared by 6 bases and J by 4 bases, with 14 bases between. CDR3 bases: TGTGCCAGCAGCCGTCGGCGGGGATCAGATACGCAGTATTTT. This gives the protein CASSRRRGSDTQYF.

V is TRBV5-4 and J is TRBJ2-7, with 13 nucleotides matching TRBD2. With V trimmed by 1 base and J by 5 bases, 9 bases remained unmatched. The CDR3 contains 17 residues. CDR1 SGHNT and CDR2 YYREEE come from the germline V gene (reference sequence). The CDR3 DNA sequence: TGTGCCAGCAGCTTGACTAGCGGGAGGGCCCAGGGGGACGAGCAGTACTTC. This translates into CASSLTSGRAQGDEQYF. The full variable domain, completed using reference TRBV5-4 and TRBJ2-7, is ETGVTQSPTHLIKTRGQQVTLRCSSQSGHNTVSWYQQALGQGPQFIFQYYREEENGRGNFPPRFSGLQFPNYSSELNVNALELDDSALYLCASSLTSGRAQGDEQYFGPGTRLTVT.

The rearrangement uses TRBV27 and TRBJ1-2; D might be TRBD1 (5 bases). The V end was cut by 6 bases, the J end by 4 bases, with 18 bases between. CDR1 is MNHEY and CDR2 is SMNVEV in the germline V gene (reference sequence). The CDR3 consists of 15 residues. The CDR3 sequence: CASSLGGFLGYGYTF. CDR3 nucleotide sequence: TGTGCCAGCAGCCTGGGGGGGTTTTTGGGCTATGGCTACACCTTC.

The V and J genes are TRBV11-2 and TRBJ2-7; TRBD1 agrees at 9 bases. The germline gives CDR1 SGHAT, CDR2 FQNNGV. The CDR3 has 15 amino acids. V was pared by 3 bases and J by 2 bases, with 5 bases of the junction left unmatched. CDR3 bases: TGTGCCAGCAGCTTGGGGACAGGGAACCCCTACGAGCAGTACTTC. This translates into CASSLGTGNPYEQYF.

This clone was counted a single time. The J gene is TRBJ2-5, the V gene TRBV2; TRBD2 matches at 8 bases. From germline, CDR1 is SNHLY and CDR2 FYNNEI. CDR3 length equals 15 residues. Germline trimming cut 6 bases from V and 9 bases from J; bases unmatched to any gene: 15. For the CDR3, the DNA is TGTGCCAGCAGGGGACCTAGCGGGCGCCCACTACCCCAGTACTTC. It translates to CASRGPSGRPLPQYF.

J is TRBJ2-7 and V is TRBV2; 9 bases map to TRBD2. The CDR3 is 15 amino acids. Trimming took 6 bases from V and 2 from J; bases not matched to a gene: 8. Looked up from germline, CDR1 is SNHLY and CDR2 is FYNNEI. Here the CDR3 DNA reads TGTGCCAGCAGCCGGGTAGCGGGAGTGGCCTACGAGCAGTACTTC. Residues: CASSRVAGVAYEQYF.